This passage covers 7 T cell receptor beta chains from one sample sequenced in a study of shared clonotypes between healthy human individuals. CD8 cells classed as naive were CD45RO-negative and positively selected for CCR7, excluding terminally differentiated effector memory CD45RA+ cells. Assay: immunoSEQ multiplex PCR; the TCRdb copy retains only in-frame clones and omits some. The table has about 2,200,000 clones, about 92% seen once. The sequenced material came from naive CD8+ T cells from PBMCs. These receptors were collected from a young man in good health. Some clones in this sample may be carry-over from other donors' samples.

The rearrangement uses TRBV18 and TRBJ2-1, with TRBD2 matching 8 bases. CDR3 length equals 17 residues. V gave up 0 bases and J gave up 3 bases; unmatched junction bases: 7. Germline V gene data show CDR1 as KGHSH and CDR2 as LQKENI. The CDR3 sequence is CASSPPGRAGVYNEQFF. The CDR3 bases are TGTGCCAGCTCACCACCGGGTCGAGCGGGAGTCTACAATGAGCAGTTCTTC.

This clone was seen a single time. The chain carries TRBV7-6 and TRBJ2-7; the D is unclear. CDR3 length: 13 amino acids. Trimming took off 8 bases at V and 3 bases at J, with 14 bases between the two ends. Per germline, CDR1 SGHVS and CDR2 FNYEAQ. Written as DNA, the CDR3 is TGTGCCAGCGGGCATCTTATTAACTACGAGCAGTACTTC. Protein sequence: CASGHLINYEQYF.

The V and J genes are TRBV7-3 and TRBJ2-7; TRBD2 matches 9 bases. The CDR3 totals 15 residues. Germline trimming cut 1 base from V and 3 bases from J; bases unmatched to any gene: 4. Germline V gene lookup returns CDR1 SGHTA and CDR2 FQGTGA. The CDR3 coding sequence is TGTGCCAGCAGCTTAAGCGGGAGGGCCATCTACGAGCAGTACTTC. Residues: CASSLSGRAIYEQYF.

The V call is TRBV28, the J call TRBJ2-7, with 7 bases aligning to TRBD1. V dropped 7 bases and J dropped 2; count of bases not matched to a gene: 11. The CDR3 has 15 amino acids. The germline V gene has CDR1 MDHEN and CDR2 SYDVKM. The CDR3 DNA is TGTGCCAGCAACCCCCCGGGACAGCCACCCTACGAGCAGTACTTC. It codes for CASNPPGQPPYEQYF.

The CDR3, as DNA: TGTGCCAGCAGCTCGTCCGGTTTCAGAGCGAACACCGGGGAGCTGTTTTTT. The encoded protein is CASSSSGFRANTGELFF. This chain connects TRBV11-1 to TRBJ2-2; D is ambiguous. CDR3 length equals 17 residues. The germline gives CDR1 SGHAT, CDR2 FQDESV (reference sequence). The ends were cut back, 4 bases at V and 0 bases at J, with 15 bases in the middle.

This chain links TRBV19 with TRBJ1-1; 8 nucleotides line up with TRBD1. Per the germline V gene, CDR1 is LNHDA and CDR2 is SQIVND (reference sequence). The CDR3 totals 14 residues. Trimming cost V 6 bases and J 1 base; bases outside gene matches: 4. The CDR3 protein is CASRWDRRNTEAFF. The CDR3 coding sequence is TGTGCCAGTAGATGGGACAGGAGGAACACTGAAGCTTTCTTT. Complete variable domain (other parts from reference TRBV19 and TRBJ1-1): DGGITQSPKYLFRKEGQNVTLSCEQNLNHDAMYWYRQDPGQGLRLIYYSQIVNDFQKGDIAEGYSVSREKKESFPLTVTSAQKNPTAFYLCASRWDRRNTEAFFGQGTRLTVV.

The CDR3, as DNA: TGCGCCAGCAGCCAAGAAGGGGGCACGGAGACCCAGTACTTC. It codes for CASSQEGGTETQYF. The chain uses TRBV4-1 and TRBJ2-5, with 7 bases matching TRBD1. V lost 0 bases and J lost 5; bases outside the gene matches: 3. CDR1 and CDR2 (germline): MGHRA, YSYEKL. The CDR3 spans 14 residues.